This T cell receptor beta chain was identified during a study of blood T cells in healthy people across ages. Findings and limits, study-wide: Long-lived and aged donors differed, with more naive CD4+ cells and higher diversity in the long-lived.

This clonotype was picked up many times. Its antigen is not identified. Together with a sample-barcoded 5' primer, a J-beta primer mix was included in a second PCR lasting roughly 6 to 12 cycles. TCRdb itself ran the 5' RACE reads through MiXCR, one entry per CDR3 protein. The sample yields some 690,000 distinct CDR3 sequences, around a fifth seen once. In germline, CDR1 is MDHEN, CDR2 SYDVKM. The CDR3 is 12 residues long. The sequencing sample was made of blood. This sequence originates from a man between 70 and 80 years old in good health. The J gene is TRBJ2-5, the V gene TRBV28, with D unclear. The J call may be in error: the DNA end matches TRBJ2-1 better. The CDR3 region is CASSFLRDEQFF. The CDR3 nucleotides read TGTGCCAGCAGTTTCCTTAGGGATGAGCAGTTCTTC.